This TCR beta chain was recovered during a study of graft-versus-host responses after intestinal transplantation. Study context: Recipients across the board were started on anti-thymocyte globulin induction, then kept on tacrolimus and steroids for two to three years. The study's findings and limits: Individuals carrying graft-donor T cell macrochimerism showed high graft-versus-host to host-versus-graft clonal ratios in allografts.

This CDR3 contains 14 residues. Trimming left V 3 bases short and J 3 bases short, with 12 bases between. From germline, CDR1 is SGHNT and CDR2 YYREEE (reference sequence). Here immunoSEQ multiplex PCR was the method, and the copy in TCRdb shows in-frame clones only, minus some. The repertoire holds 8,000 to 9,000 clones, 30% to 35% seen once, with around 5.8% in the top ten. The chain has TRBV5-4 and TRBJ2-5; D might be TRBD2 (5 bases). The input for sequencing was alloreactive CD4+ T cells from a mixed lymphocyte reaction culture, taken before intestinal transplant. Stated subset: CFSE-low proliferating T cells sorted from roughly 6-day pre-transplant mixed lymphocyte reaction (GvH or HvG direction). This clonotype was obtained from a human patient who received an intestinal transplant. DNA of the CDR3: TGTGCCAGCAGCTCGGGGTGGCGAGAAGAGACCCAGTACTTC. Residues: CASSSGWREETQYF.